The entry below gives a single T cell receptor beta chain sequence along with its context. Antigen: not known. The data were taken from a study of T cell clonotyping in hematopoietic cell transplantation. Study-wide results and limits: Broader posttransplant TCR repertoire diversity was predicted by graft donor and pretransplant recipient Inverse Simpson Index values.

The repertoire was sequenced with immunoSEQ multiplex PCR; TCRdb's copy has only in-frame clones and lacks some. The sample has 13,000 or so clones; about 70% are singletons. Recipient blood drawn about 28 days pretransplant and days 30, 100, 180 after. V was trimmed by 1 base and J by 0 bases, leaving 3 bases between them. This CDR3 is 13 amino acids long. Germline lookup yields CDR1 GTSNPN and CDR2 SVGIG (reference sequence). The chain is built from TRBV30 and TRBJ2-2; D is ambiguous. The sample consisted of peripheral blood mononuclear cells, taken 180 days after allogeneic stem cell transplant. The receptor comes from a male patient aged 60 to 75 who had an allogeneic stem cell transplant from an unrelated donor, so the T cells may come from the graft donor. Some clones in this sample may be carry-over from other donors' samples. The CDR3 region is CAWSDPNTGELFF. The CDR3 region has the DNA TGTGCCTGGAGTGACCCGAACACCGGGGAGCTGTTTTTT.